This T cell receptor beta chain was profiled in a study of T cell responses to AZD1222 COVID-19 vaccine (dated by TCRdb to 2020 to 2022). Notes on the research overall: AZD1222 recipients given second doses at about 4 weeks or at about 12 weeks were pooled, since spike-specific TCR depth and breadth were not found to differ between the two schedules. A total of approximately 230 trial participants underwent TCR sequencing, of whom 207 received two doses of AZD1222 and around 25 received two doses of the MenACWY control vaccine. Enrollment into the trials was organized by age into subgroups of 18-55, 56-69 and 70-plus years, and those subgroups contained about 150, 27 and 61 TCR-sequenced participants, respectively.

This clone was seen only once. Its target antigen remains unknown. Base qualities are not at hand, and no much larger clone is one base apart. The CDR3 regions of human TCRbeta chains were subjected to immunosequencing. In the original analysis: Repertoire TCRs were matched against a reference library of SARS-CoV-2-specific TCRs generated with the MIRA antigen-specificity platform. Breadth meant the fraction of unique TCRs that were SARS-CoV-2-associated, whereas depth meant the fraction of total T cells that were SARS-CoV-2-associated. Each spike-specific TCR was assigned to its reactive spike region and to a CD4 or CD8 class using the MIRA data. Log10-transformed breadth and depth values were compared by one-way ANOVA with Sidak's multiple comparisons tests. TCRdb retrieved this table from immuneACCESS and kept in-frame rearrangements only. Not all clones are present; in checked studies, unresolved V genes account for under half, and no reason is known for the remainder. The V and J calls and the clone size are those of that table, but D and trimming were determined from the DNA. Across this sample there are 120,000 or so clones, with 92% seen only once. 1.1% of the sample is taken by the ten largest.

What the time point label conveys for this sample: baseline before first vaccination. Vaccinee samples came from UK trials COV001 and COV002, including a single-blind randomized controlled phase 2/3 trial of AZD1222 (ChAdOx1 nCoV-19) in healthy adults. Trial participant PBMC samples were collected at day 0 and day 28 after the second dose for TCRbeta chain sequencing. The CDR3, from cysteine to phenylalanine, totals 13 residues. Of the read, only the CDR3 DNA is kept; its 39 bases are in frame from base 1. Trimming at the junction amounts to 3 bases on V and 5 bases on J, and the germline ends lie 11 bases apart. CDR1 and CDR2 were assigned from the germline V gene (reference sequence) as DFQATT and SNEGSKA. Broader findings and caveats from the paper: Conclusions about previously exposed vaccinees are limited because only 6 or 7 AZD1222 recipients were SARS-CoV-2 seropositive at baseline. Most participants were white British and females outnumbered males, and the authors suggested that clonal diversity may have been underestimated. Reportedly, close to half of the unique spike-specific TCRs recognized epitopes lying outside the regions that are mutated in the B.1.351 and B.1.1.7 variants. Spike-specific TCR breadth and depth rose significantly after two AZD1222 doses compared with day 0 and with MenACWY recipients. Because no day 14 peak-response samples were available, repertoires were characterized only after the peak T cell response. In the small 56-69-year group, the increase in depth fell short of significance, most likely because of low power. Vaccine-associated CD4 TCRs spanned the whole spike protein, with dominant responses in regions 160-218 and 743-854.

The TCR originated in an adult in good health. The rearrangement joined TRBV20-1 to TRBJ1-5; the D gene is perhaps TRBD1, on 5 matching bases. This material consisted of peripheral blood, taken on day 0 of AZD1222 vaccination. Read as DNA, the sequence is TGCAGTGCTAGTGGGGGGGTGGATCAGCCCCAGCATTTT. This gives the protein CSASGGVDQPQHF.